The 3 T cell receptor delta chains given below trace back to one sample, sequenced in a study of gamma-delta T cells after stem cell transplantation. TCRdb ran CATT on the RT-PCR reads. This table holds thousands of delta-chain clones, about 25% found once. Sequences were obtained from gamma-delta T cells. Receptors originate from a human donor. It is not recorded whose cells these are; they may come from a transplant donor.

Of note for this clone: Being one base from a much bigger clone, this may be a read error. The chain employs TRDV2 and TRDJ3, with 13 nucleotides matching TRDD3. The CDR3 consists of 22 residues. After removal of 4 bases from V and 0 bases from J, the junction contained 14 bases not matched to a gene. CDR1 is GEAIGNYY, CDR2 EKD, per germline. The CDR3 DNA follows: TGTGCCTGTGAGCCACTGGGGGATACGGCCCTCACCCCCTCCTGGGACACCCGACAGATGTTTTTC. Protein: CACEPLGDTALTPSWDTRQMFF.

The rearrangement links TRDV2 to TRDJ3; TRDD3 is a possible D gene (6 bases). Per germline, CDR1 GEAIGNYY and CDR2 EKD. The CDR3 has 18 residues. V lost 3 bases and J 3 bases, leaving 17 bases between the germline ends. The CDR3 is CACDGCGDEVWDTRQMFF. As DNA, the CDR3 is TGTGCCTGTGACGGCTGTGGGGATGAGGTCTGGGACACCCGACAGATGTTTTTC.

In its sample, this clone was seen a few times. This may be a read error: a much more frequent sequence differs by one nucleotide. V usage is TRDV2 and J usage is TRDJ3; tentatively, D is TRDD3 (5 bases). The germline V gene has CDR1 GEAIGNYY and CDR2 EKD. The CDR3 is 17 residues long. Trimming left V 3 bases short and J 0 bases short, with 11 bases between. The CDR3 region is CACDVWGTSWDTRQMFF. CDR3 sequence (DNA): TGTGCCTGTGACGTGTGGGGAACCTCCTGGGACACCCGACAGATGTTTTTC.